The 11 T cell receptor beta chains below were found in one sample sequenced in a study of T cells after yellow fever vaccination. A single record per CDR3 protein comes from TCRdb applying MiXCR to the 5' RACE reads. Here the sample spans about 220,000 distinct CDR3 sequences, approximately 3% being singletons. This material consisted of CD4+ T cells sorted from PBMCs, taken 10 days after the yellow fever booster vaccination. The receptor source for this set is a man between 18 and 35 years old who received the YFV17D yellow fever vaccine.

This clonotype was counted ten times or more. The chain couples TRBV28 to TRBJ1-5; weak D call: TRBD1 (5 bases). The CDR3 has 14 amino acids. The V gene's germline CDR1 is MDHEN and CDR2 SYDVKM. Between the trimmed V and J ends, which lost 8 bases and 6 bases, there was a span of 17 bases. The CDR3 DNA follows: TGTGCCAGCGGATTTACCGGGGGGGTTCAGCCCCAGCATTTT. This gives the protein CASGFTGGVQPQHF.

This clonotype occurred many times. The V and J genes are TRBV19 and TRBJ1-5; TRBD1 matches 9 bases. Germline V lookup: CDR1 LNHDA, CDR2 SQIVND (reference sequence). CDR3 length: 13 amino acids. V dropped 7 bases and J dropped 7; count of bases not matched to a gene: 5. The CDR3 region is CASNTGGRQPQHF. DNA for the CDR3: TGTGCCAGTAATACAGGGGGCAGGCAGCCCCAGCATTTT.

CDR3 in amino acids: CASSIGAHRSNGYTF. The CDR3 DNA follows: TGTGCCAGTAGTATAGGGGCCCACAGGTCGAATGGCTACACCTTC. V usage is TRBV19 and J usage is TRBJ1-2, with D possibly being TRBD1 (5 bases). The V end lost 1 base, the J end lost 6 bases, and 15 bases lay between the germline ends. Germline V gene sequence: CDR1 LNHDA, CDR2 SQIVND (reference sequence). The CDR3 covers 15 residues.

This clonotype was detected a few times. This rearrangement joins TRBV14 to TRBJ1-2, with D perhaps TRBD1 (6 bases). CDR3 size: 15 residues. V was clipped by 4 bases and J by 8 bases, with 20 bases between them. Germline values: CDR1 SGHDN, CDR2 FVKESK. The CDR3 DNA reads as TGTGCCAGCAGCCTCCCCCCGGGTCAGGGGAAGGGCTACACCTTC. This codes for CASSLPPGQGKGYTF.

V usage is TRBV3-1 and J usage is TRBJ2-6; 7 nucleotides align to TRBD1. CDR1 is LGHDT, CDR2 YNNKEL, per germline (reference sequence). Unmatched junction bases numbered 11, after V lost 3 bases and J lost 6 bases. This CDR3 has 17 residues. The CDR3 spells CASSQATGQDEANVLTF. CDR3 nucleotide sequence: TGTGCCAGCAGCCAGGCCACCGGACAGGACGAGGCCAACGTCCTGACTTTC. The full variable domain, with the rest looked up from reference TRBV3-1 and TRBJ2-6, is DTAVSQTPKYLVTQMGNDKSIKCEQNLGHDTMYWYKQDSKKFLKIMFSYNNKELIINETVPNRFSPKSPDKAHLNLHINSLELGDSAVYFCASSQATGQDEANVLTFGAGSRLTVL.

This clonotype was observed a few times. This chain joins TRBV29-1 and TRBJ1-1; TRBD1 matches at 7 bases. J lost 4 bases, V lost 6 bases, and 11 bases had no gene match. Germline V gene lookup returns CDR1 SQVTM and CDR2 ANQGSEA. The CDR3 contains 14 residues. Here the CDR3 reads CSVQQGPRSTEAFF. For the CDR3, the DNA is TGCAGCGTACAACAGGGGCCAAGGAGCACTGAAGCTTTCTTT. Supplemented by reference TRBV29-1 and TRBJ1-1, the full variable domain reads SAVISQKPSRDICQRGTSLTIQCQVDSQVTMMFWYRQQPGQSLTLIATANQGSEATYESGFVIDKFPISRPNLTFSTLTVSNMSPEDSSIYLCSVQQGPRSTEAFFGQGTRLTVV.

This clonotype was seen many times. The chain employs TRBV10-3 and TRBJ2-6; D possibly corresponds to TRBD2 (5 bases). Looked up from germline, CDR1 is ENHRY and CDR2 is SYGVKD. The V gene lost 3 bases and the J gene lost 0 bases, with 24 bases spanning the gap. The CDR3 sequence is 21 residues long. Here the CDR3 reads CAISDARLGERPISGANVLTF. DNA of the CDR3: TGTGCCATCAGTGACGCAAGGTTAGGAGAGCGGCCTATCTCTGGGGCCAACGTCCTGACTTTC.

This clonotype was seen a few times. The chain has TRBV7-2 and TRBJ1-3, with D maybe TRBD1 (6 bases). V was shortened by 5 bases and J by 1 base, with 12 bases between the two germline ends. The germline V gene has CDR1 SGHTA and CDR2 FQGNSA. The CDR3 totals 15 residues. Here the CDR3 DNA reads TGTGCCAGCAGCACTAGACAGGTATCTGGAAACACCATATATTTT. The encoded protein is CASSTRQVSGNTIYF. The full variable domain, rest sourced from reference TRBV7-2 and TRBJ1-3, is GAGVSQSPSNKVTEKGKDVELRCDPISGHTALYWYRQSLGQGLEFLIYFQGNSAPDKSGLPSDRFSAERTGGSVSTLTIQRTQQEDSAVYLCASSTRQVSGNTIYFGEGSWLTVV.

This clonotype showed up many times. The gene calls are TRBV5-1 and TRBJ2-4; 11 bases fit TRBD2. Germline values: CDR1 SGHRS, CDR2 YFSETQ. Trimming cost V 2 bases and J 6 bases; bases outside gene matches: 1. CDR3 length equals 14 residues. The CDR3 nucleotides read TGCGCCAGCAGCTTCACTAGCGGGGGAAACATTCAGTACTTC. This encodes CASSFTSGGNIQYF.

This clonotype was observed at least ten times. This rearrangement joins TRBV6-6 to TRBJ2-1; maybe TRBD1 (5 bases). Germline V gene data show CDR1 as MNHNY and CDR2 as SVGAGI (reference sequence). There are 14 residues in the CDR3. V was pared by 0 bases and J by 4 bases, with 7 bases between. The CDR3 loop is CASSYSSGYNEQFF. The CDR3 nucleotides read TGTGCCAGCAGTTACTCCTCAGGGTACAATGAGCAGTTCTTC.

There are many counts of this clonotype. CDR3 in amino acids: CASSRRTVQSYEQYF. The CDR3, as DNA: TGTGCCAGCAGCCGTCGGACAGTTCAGTCCTACGAGCAGTACTTC. V is TRBV5-4 and J is TRBJ2-7, with D possibly being TRBD1 (6 bases). CDR3 length equals 15 residues. Germline values: CDR1 SGHNT, CDR2 YYREEE (reference sequence). The V gene lost 4 bases and the J gene lost 1 base, with 15 bases spanning the gap.